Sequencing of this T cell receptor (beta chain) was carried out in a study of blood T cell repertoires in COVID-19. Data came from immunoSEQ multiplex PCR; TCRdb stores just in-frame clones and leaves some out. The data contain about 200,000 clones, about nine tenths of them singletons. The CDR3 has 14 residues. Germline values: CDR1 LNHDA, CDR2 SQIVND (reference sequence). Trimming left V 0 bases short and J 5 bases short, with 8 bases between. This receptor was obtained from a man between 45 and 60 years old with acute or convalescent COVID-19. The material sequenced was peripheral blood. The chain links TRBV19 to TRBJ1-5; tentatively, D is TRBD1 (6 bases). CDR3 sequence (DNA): TGTGCCAGTAGTATAGACAGGGGCCATCAGCCCCAGCATTTT. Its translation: CASSIDRGHQPQHF.